A single sample is the source of the 20 T cell receptor beta chains below, sequenced in a study of T cells in Graves' hyperthyroidism and ophthalmopathy. Amplification targeted TCR beta CDR3 regions from RNA transcripts. The TCR CDR3 first-round RT-PCR relied on the HTBI primer set. From the multiplex PCR reads, TCRdb called clonotypes with MiXCR, one entry per CDR3 protein. Of approximately 380,000 distinct CDR3 sequences detected, 15% to 20% appear once; the ten largest clones hold 35% to 50%. Sequences were obtained from blood. These receptors came from a young man with Graves' ophthalmopathy.

The chain combines TRBV11-3 with TRBJ2-1; 13 positions agree with TRBD2. The CDR3 is made up of 16 amino acids. Germline V CDR1 and CDR2: SGHNT, YENEEA. The V and J ends lost 0 bases and 9 bases, in that order; junction bases with no gene match: 5. The CDR3 loop is CASSLDMGLAGLEQFF. In DNA form, the CDR3 reads TGTGCCAGCAGCTTAGATATGGGACTAGCGGGACTTGAGCAGTTCTTC. The full variable domain, completed using reference TRBV11-3 and TRBJ2-1, is EAGVVQSPRYKIIEKKQPVAFWCNPISGHNTLYWYLQNLGQGPELLIRYENEEAVDDSQLPKDRFSAERLKGVDSTLKIQPAELGDSAVYLCASSLDMGLAGLEQFFGPGTRLTVL.

This clonotype showed up just a few times. The chain links TRBV20-1 to TRBJ1-5; D gene ambiguous. Trimming removed 2 bases at V and 5 bases at J, with 13 bases between. The CDR3 length is 14 residues. The germline CDR1 and CDR2 sequences are DFQATT and SNEGSKA (reference sequence). The CDR3, as DNA: TGCAGTGCTAGAAGCGGTGCCGTAGATCAGCCCCAGCATTTT. This gives the protein CSARSGAVDQPQHF.

The V and J genes are TRBV7-9 and TRBJ1-5; D uncertain. V lost 3 bases to trimming and J lost 4 bases, with 7 bases between them. CDR3 length: 13 residues. Per the germline V gene, CDR1 is SEHNR and CDR2 is FQNEAQ (reference sequence). CDR3 sequence reads: CASSLQANQPQHF. CDR3 nucleotide sequence: TGTGCCAGCAGCTTGCAGGCAAATCAGCCCCAGCATTTT. The variable domain in full, with the rest retrieved from reference TRBV7-9 and TRBJ1-5, is DTGVSQNPRHKITKRGQNVTFRCDPISEHNRLYWYRQTLGQGPEFLTYFQNEAQLEKSRLLSDRFSAERPKGSFSTLEIQRTEQGDSAMYLCASSLQANQPQHFGDGTRLSIL.

The J gene is TRBJ2-7, the V gene TRBV9; 9 bases agree with TRBD1. With V trimmed by 3 bases and J by 3 bases, 4 bases remained unmatched. CDR1 is SGDLS, CDR2 YYNGEE, per germline. CDR3 size: 14 residues. The CDR3 DNA reads as TGTGCCAGCAGCGCACAGGGGGCCCACTACGAGCAGTACTTC. Its protein is CASSAQGAHYEQYF.

The V call is TRBV4-2, the J call TRBJ2-2; D not resolved. Germline assignment: CDR1 LGHNA and CDR2 YNFKEQ. Trimming stripped 8 bases from V and 3 bases from J, with 4 bases between. The CDR3 is 11 amino acids. The CDR3 is CASGHTGELFF. The CDR3 DNA reads TGTGCCAGCGGGCACACCGGGGAGCTGTTTTTT.

The V gene is TRBV9, the J gene TRBJ2-5; 16 bases agree with TRBD2. Germline CDR1 and CDR2: SGDLS and YYNGEE. The V segment lost 4 bases and the J segment 5 bases; nucleotides outside the gene matches: 8. This CDR3 has 17 residues. DNA for the CDR3: TGTGCCAGCAGCCCCGGGACTAGCGGGGGGGCCTGGGAGACCCAGTACTTC. Translating it yields CASSPGTSGGAWETQYF. Supplemented by reference TRBV9 and TRBJ2-5, the full variable domain reads DSGVTQTPKHLITATGQRVTLRCSPRSGDLSVYWYQQSLDQGLQFLIQYYNGEERAKGNILERFSAQQFPDLHSELNLSSLELGDSALYFCASSPGTSGGAWETQYFGPGTRLLVL.

The table lists this clonotype with many counts. V usage is TRBV7-2 and J usage is TRBJ2-3; D is possibly TRBD1 (5 bases). CDR1 and CDR2 from the germline V gene are SGHTA and FQGNSA. Trimming left V 2 bases short and J 4 bases short, with 13 bases between. CDR3 length: 15 amino acids. As DNA, the CDR3 is TGTGCCAGCAGCTTACAGCAGGGAAGTTCAGATACGCAGTATTTT. Translated: CASSLQQGSSDTQYF.

There are many counts of this clonotype. The chain recombines TRBV11-2 with TRBJ2-5, with a tentative D call TRBD1 (5 bases). This CDR3 has 15 amino acids. Trimming stripped 0 bases from V and 0 bases from J, with 8 bases between. Per germline, CDR1 SGHAT and CDR2 FQNNGV. This CDR3 is CASSLDQGYQETQYF. In nucleotides, the CDR3 is TGTGCCAGCAGCTTAGATCAGGGTTACCAAGAGACCCAGTACTTC.

This clonotype has only a few counts. V gene TRBV25-1 combines with J gene TRBJ2-2; 10 positions match TRBD1. CDR1 is MGHDK, CDR2 SYGVNS, per germline. V was pared by 5 bases and J by 7 bases, with 10 bases of the junction left unmatched. The CDR3 spans 16 residues. The CDR3 loop reads CASSPPGTGVVGELFF. In DNA form, the CDR3 reads TGTGCCAGCAGTCCCCCGGGGACAGGGGTGGTCGGGGAGCTGTTTTTT.

This clonotype was counted at least ten times. This chain links TRBV15 with TRBJ2-7; 12 positions agree with TRBD1. This CDR3 spans 14 amino acids. After removal of 3 bases from V and 7 bases from J, the junction contained 4 bases not matched to a gene. CDR1 is LNHNV and CDR2 is YYDKDF in the germline V gene (reference sequence). As DNA, the CDR3 is TGTGCCACCAGCAGTGGGGGACAGGGGGCTGAGCAGTACTTC. As protein: CATSSGGQGAEQYF.

This clonotype was counted ten times or more. This chain connects TRBV2 to TRBJ2-3; D is ambiguous. Between the trimmed V and J ends, which lost 6 bases and 0 bases, there was a span of 13 bases. This CDR3 region has 15 residues. Germline values: CDR1 SNHLY, CDR2 FYNNEI. The DNA for the CDR3 is TGTGCCAGCAGGGGGTCAGCTACTAGCACAGATACGCAGTATTTT. This codes for CASRGSATSTDTQYF.

This clonotype was observed a few times. The genes are TRBV14 and TRBJ2-1; 11 positions match TRBD2. The V segment lost 3 bases and the J segment 8 bases; nucleotides outside the gene matches: 6. CDR1 is SGHDN, CDR2 FVKESK, per germline. The CDR3 has 15 residues. This CDR3 is CASSHGSGGAYEQFF. The CDR3 DNA reads TGTGCCAGCAGCCACGGTAGCGGGGGGGCCTATGAGCAGTTCTTC.

At least ten counts were recorded for this clonotype. The chain has TRBV3-1 and TRBJ2-7, with 9 bases aligning to TRBD2. The CDR3 has 13 amino acids. CDR1 is LGHDT and CDR2 is YNNKEL in the germline V gene (reference sequence). V was clipped by 8 bases and J by 7 bases; unmatched bases: 9. DNA for the CDR3: TGTGCCAGCGGGGTAGCGGGGGCCTTGGAGCAGTACTTC. Translated: CASGVAGALEQYF.

This clonotype was recorded at least ten times. The rearrangement uses TRBV11-2 and TRBJ2-7; unclear D gene. CDR1 is SGHAT and CDR2 is FQNNGV in the germline V gene. Deletions cut 6 bases from V and 5 bases from J, with 17 bases between. The CDR3 extends over 14 amino acids. This CDR3 reads CASSPRAGFHEQYF. CDR3 bases: TGTGCCAGCAGTCCCCGAGCTGGTTTCCACGAGCAGTACTTC. Filled out from reference TRBV11-2 and TRBJ2-7, the complete variable domain reads EAGVAQSPRYKIIEKRQSVAFWCNPISGHATLYWYQQILGQGPKLLIQFQNNGVVDDSQLPKDRFSAERLKGVDSTLKIQPAKLEDSAVYLCASSPRAGFHEQYFGPGTRLTVT.

This clonotype was found once. At one end the junction does not follow the germline gene, possibly because of a read error. For the CDR3, the DNA is TGTGCCAGCAGCTTGGTTACAGGGTCATACTACGAGCGGTACTTC. Its translation: CASSLVTGSYYERYF. The rearrangement joins TRBV5-5 to TRBJ2-7, with TRBD1 as a possible D gene (6 bases). CDR1 SGHKS and CDR2 YYEKEE come from the germline V gene (reference sequence). The CDR3 spans 15 residues.

At least ten counts were recorded for this clonotype. V gene TRBV6-1 combines with J gene TRBJ2-7, with D unresolved. Germline V gives CDR1 MNHNS, CDR2 SASEGT. V lost 7 bases and J 7 bases, leaving 23 bases between the germline ends. CDR3 length: 15 residues. CDR3 sequence: CASINGESPVGEQYF. The CDR3 DNA is TGTGCCAGCATAAACGGCGAAAGTCCCGTTGGGGAGCAGTACTTC.

This clonotype was recorded at least ten times. In DNA form, the CDR3 reads TGCGCCAGCAGCACTGAGGCGGCGTCCTACGAGCAGTACTTC. Its protein product is CASSTEAASYEQYF. J is TRBJ2-7 and V is TRBV5-1; unclear D gene. V was clipped by 4 bases and J by 1 base, with 12 bases between them. This CDR3 has 14 residues. Per germline, CDR1 SGHRS and CDR2 YFSETQ. Based on the CDR3 plus reference TRBV5-1 and TRBJ2-7, the full variable domain is KAGVTQTPRYLIKTRGQQVTLSCSPISGHRSVSWYQQTPGQGLQFLFEYFSETQRNKGNFPGRFSGRQFSNSRSEMNVSTLELGDSALYLCASSTEAASYEQYFGPGTRLTVT.

This rearrangement joins TRBV7-3 to TRBJ2-1; the match to TRBD2 covers 10 bases. Per germline, CDR1 SGHTA and CDR2 FQGTGA. With V trimmed by 8 bases and J by 15 bases, 13 bases remained unmatched. The CDR3 has 13 amino acids. The CDR3 DNA follows: TGTGCCAGCGTAGATAGCGGGGGGTCTGTGGGGTTCTTC. This translates into CASVDSGGSVGFF.

The chain uses TRBV20-1 and TRBJ1-5; possible D gene TRBD1, 6 bases. Germline V gene lookup returns CDR1 DFQATT and CDR2 SNEGSKA (reference sequence). The CDR3 is 15 residues long. Trimming shortened V by 6 bases and J by 5 bases, and 20 bases separated the two germline ends. CDR3 sequence (DNA): TGCAGTGCCACCTCGGCTGGGGGCGCGGATCAGCCCCAGCATTTT. Amino acids: CSATSAGGADQPQHF.

In this sample, this clonotype turned up a few times. This rearrangement joins TRBV13 to TRBJ2-7, with 9 nucleotides matching TRBD1. The CDR3 runs 15 residues. In germline, CDR1 is PRHDT, CDR2 FYEKMQ (reference sequence). The V gene end was trimmed by 5 bases and the J gene end by 4 bases; junction bases not matched to a gene: 9. Here the CDR3 DNA reads TGTGCCAGCAGCCCTCAAGGACAGGGGAGATACGAGCAGTACTTC. This encodes CASSPQGQGRYEQYF.